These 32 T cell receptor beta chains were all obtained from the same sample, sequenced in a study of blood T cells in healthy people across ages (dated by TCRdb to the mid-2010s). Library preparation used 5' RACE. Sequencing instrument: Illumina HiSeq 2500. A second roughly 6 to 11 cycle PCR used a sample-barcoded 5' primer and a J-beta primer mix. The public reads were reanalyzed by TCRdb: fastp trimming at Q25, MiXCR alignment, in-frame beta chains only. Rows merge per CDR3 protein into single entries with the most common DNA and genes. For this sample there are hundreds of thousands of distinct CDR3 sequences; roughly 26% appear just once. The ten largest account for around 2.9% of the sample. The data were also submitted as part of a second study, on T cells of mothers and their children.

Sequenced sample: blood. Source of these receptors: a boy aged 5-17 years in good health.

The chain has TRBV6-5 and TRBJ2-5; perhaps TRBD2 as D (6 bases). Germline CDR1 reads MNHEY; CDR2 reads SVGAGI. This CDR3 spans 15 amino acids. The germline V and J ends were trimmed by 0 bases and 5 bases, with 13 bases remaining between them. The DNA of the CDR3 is TGTGCCAGCAGTTACTCGGCCGGGACTCCCGAGACCCAGTACTTC. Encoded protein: CASSYSAGTPETQYF.

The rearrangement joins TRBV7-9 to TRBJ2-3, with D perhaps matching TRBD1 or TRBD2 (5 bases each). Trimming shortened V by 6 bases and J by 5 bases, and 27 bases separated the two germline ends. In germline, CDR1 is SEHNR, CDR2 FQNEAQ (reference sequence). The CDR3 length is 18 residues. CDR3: CASRFRPGQPDSGDTQYF. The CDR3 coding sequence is TGTGCCAGCAGGTTCAGACCGGGGCAGCCCGACTCTGGAGATACGCAGTATTTT. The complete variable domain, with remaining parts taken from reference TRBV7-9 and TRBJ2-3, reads DTGVSQNPRHKITKRGQNVTFRCDPISEHNRLYWYRQTLGQGPEFLTYFQNEAQLEKSRLLSDRFSAERPKGSFSTLEIQRTEQGDSAMYLCASRFRPGQPDSGDTQYFGPGTRLTVL.

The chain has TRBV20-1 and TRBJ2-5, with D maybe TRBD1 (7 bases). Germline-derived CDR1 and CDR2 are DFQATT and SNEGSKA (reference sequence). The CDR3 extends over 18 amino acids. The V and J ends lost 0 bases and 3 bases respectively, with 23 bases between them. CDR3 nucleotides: TGCAGTGCTAGAGAGCCGAAAGCGACAGGGCGGAGGGAAGAGACCCAGTACTTC. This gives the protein CSAREPKATGRREETQYF.

CDR3 loop: CASSYSRSAATEAFF. CDR3 DNA: TGTGCCAGCAGTTACTCGCGGTCCGCAGCCACTGAAGCTTTCTTT. The chain employs TRBV6-5 and TRBJ1-1; no clear D gene. This CDR3 has 15 residues. The germline V and J ends were trimmed by 0 bases and 4 bases, with 12 bases remaining between them. Germline-derived CDR1 and CDR2 are MNHEY and SVGAGI.

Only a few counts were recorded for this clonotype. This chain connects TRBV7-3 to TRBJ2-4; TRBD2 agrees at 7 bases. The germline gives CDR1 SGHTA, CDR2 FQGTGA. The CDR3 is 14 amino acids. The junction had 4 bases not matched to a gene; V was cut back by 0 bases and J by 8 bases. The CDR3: CASSLTGGLDIQYF. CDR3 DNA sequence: TGTGCCAGCAGCTTAACGGGAGGGTTGGACATTCAGTACTTC.

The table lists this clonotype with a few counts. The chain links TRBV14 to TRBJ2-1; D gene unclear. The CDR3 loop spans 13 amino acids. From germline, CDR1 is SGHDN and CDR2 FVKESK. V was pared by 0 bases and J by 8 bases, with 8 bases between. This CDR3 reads CASSQDVEDEQFF. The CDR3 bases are TGTGCCAGCAGCCAAGATGTGGAAGATGAGCAGTTCTTC.

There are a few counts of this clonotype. The CDR3, as DNA: TGTGCCAGTAGCATGGGCGGGGGAGAGAACACCGGGGAGCTGTTTTTT. Translating it yields CASSMGGGENTGELFF. The chain joins TRBV19 to TRBJ2-2; 7 bases are shared with TRBD2. The CDR3 loop spans 16 amino acids. Germline CDR1 reads LNHDA; CDR2 reads SQIVND (reference sequence). Losses at the gene ends were 6 bases for V and 1 base for J; bases not matched to a gene: 8.

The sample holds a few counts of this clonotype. CDR3 nucleotides: TGTGCCAGCAGCTTTGGGGGAGCTGGGGAACAGTTCTTC. This codes for CASSFGGAGEQFF. The chain carries TRBV7-9 and TRBJ2-1; D tentatively fits TRBD1 or TRBD2 (5 bases each). The V gene's germline CDR1 is SEHNR and CDR2 FQNEAQ (reference sequence). This CDR3 is built from 13 residues. Trimming cost V 3 bases and J 13 bases, with 16 bases left between them.

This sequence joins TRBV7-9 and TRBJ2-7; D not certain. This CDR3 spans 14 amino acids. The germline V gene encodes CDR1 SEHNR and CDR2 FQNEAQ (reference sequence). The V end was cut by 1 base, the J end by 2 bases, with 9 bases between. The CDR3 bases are TGTGCCAGCAGCTTAGGGGCAATCCCCTACGAGCAGTACTTC. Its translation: CASSLGAIPYEQYF.

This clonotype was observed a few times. The CDR3 nucleotides are TGCAGTGCGACGGCGAAGGAGGTGTGGACTGAAGCTTTCTTT. It is translated as CSATAKEVWTEAFF. The chain uses TRBV20-1 and TRBJ1-1; D gene unclear. Germline V gene data show CDR1 as DFQATT and CDR2 as SNEGSKA (reference sequence). The CDR3 is 14 residues long. V gave up 6 bases and J gave up 5 bases, with 19 bases separating them.

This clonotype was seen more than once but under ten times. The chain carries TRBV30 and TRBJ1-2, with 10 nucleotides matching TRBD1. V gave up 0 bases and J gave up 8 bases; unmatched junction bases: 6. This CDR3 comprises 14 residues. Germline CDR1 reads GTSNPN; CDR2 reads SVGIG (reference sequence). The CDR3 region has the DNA TGTGCCTGGAGTGTACGCGGGACAGGGGTGGGCTACACCTTC. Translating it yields CAWSVRGTGVGYTF.

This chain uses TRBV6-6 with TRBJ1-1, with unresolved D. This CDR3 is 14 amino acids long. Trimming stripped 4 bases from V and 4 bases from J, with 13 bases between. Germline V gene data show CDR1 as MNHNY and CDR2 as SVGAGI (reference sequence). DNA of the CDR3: TGTGCCAGCAGTTCTAGCACCGCGAGCACTGAAGCTTTCTTT. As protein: CASSSSTASTEAFF.

The CDR3 coding sequence is TGCAGTGCTAGAGCCCCAGATACGCAGTATTTT. This codes for CSARAPDTQYF. The rearrangement uses TRBV20-1 and TRBJ2-3; D is uncertain. Trimming pared 1 base from V and 4 bases from J, leaving 3 bases between. Germline V lookup: CDR1 DFQATT, CDR2 SNEGSKA (reference sequence). The CDR3 extends over 11 amino acids.

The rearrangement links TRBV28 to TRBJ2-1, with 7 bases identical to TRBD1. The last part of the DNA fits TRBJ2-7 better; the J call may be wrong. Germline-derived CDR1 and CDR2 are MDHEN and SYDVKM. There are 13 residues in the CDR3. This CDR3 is CAIRGHGLYEQYF. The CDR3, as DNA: TGTGCCATAAGGGGGCACGGATTATATGAGCAGTACTTC.

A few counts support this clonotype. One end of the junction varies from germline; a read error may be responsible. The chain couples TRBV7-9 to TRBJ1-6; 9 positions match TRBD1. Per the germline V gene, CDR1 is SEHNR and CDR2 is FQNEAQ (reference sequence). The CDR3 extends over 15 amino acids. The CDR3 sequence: CASSSITGGTSPLHF. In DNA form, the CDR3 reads TGTGCCAGCAGCTCCATCACAGGGGGCACTTCACCTCTCCACTTT. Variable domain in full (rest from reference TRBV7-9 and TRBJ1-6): DTGVSQNPRHKITKRGQNVTFRCDPISEHNRLYWYRQTLGQGPEFLTYFQNEAQLEKSRLLSDRFSAERPKGSFSTLEIQRTEQGDSAMYLCASSSITGGTSPLHFGNGTRLTVT.

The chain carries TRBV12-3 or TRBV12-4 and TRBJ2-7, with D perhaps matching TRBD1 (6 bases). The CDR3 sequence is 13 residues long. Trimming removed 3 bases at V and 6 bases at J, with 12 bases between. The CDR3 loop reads CASSLGRGTEQYV. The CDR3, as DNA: TGTGCCAGCAGTTTGGGCAGGGGAACCGAGCAGTACGTC.

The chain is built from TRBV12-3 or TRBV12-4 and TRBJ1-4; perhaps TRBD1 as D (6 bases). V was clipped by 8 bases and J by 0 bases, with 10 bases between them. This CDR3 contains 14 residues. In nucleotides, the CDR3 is TGTGCCAGCGCCGGGGGCGCAACTAATGAAAAACTGTTTTTT. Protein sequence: CASAGGATNEKLFF.

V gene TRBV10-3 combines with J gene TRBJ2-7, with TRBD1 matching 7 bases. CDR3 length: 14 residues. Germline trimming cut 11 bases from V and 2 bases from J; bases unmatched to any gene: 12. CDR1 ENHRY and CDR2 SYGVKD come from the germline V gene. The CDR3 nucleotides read TGTGCCTCACGAAGCGACAGGGAGACCTACGAGCAGTACTTC. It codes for CASRSDRETYEQYF.

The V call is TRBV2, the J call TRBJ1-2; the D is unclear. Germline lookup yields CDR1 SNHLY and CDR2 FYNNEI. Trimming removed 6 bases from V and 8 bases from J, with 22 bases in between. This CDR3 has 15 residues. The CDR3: CASREEGKRVEGYTF. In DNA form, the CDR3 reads TGTGCCAGCAGGGAGGAAGGAAAAAGGGTGGAGGGCTACACCTTC.

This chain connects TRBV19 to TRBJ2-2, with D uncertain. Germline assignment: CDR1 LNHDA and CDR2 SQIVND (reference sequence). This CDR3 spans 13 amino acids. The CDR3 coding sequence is TGTGCTGTAGCCCCCCGCCTCACCGGGGAGCTGTTTTTT. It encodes CAVAPRLTGELFF.

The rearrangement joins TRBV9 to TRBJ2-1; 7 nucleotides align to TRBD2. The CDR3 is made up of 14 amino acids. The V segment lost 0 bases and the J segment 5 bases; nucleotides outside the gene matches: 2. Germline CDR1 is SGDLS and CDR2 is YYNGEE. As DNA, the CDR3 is TGTGCCAGCAGCGTAGTGGGAGGGAACAATGAGCAGTTCTTC. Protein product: CASSVVGGNNEQFF.

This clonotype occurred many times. CDR3 amino acids: CASSGTGDTGELFF. The CDR3 nucleotides are TGTGCCAGCAGTGGGACAGGGGACACCGGGGAGCTGTTTTTT. The genes are TRBV25-1 and TRBJ2-2, with 9 bases aligning to TRBD1. Germline CDR1 and CDR2: MGHDK and SYGVNS. The length of the CDR3 is 14 residues. Trimming removed 4 bases from V and 3 bases from J; junction bases left unmatched: 0.

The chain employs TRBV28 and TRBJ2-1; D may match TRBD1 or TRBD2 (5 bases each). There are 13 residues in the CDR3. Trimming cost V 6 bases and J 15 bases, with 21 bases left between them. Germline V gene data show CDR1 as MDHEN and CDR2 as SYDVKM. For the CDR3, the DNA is TGTGCCAGCAGCCGCCCTGACAGCGGCCCTCCGTTCTTC. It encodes CASSRPDSGPPFF.

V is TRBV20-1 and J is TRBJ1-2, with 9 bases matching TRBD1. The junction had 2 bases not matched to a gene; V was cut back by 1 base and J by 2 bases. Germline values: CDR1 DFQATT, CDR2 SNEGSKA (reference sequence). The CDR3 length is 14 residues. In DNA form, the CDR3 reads TGCAGTGCTAGAGCCGGGACAGGGAACTATGGCTACACCTTC. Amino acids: CSARAGTGNYGYTF.

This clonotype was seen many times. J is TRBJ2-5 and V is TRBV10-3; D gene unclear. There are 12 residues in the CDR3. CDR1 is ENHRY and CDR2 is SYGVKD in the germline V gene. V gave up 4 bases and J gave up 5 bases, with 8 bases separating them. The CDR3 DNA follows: TGTGCCATCAGTGCCGTCGGGGAGACCCAGTACTTC. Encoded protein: CAISAVGETQYF.

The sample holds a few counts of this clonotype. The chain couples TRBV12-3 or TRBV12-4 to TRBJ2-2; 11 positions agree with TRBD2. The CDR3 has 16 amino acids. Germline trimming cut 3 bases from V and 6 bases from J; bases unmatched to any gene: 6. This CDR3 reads CASSLGTSGLSGELFF. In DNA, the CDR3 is TGTGCCAGCAGTTTGGGGACTAGCGGTCTCTCCGGGGAGCTGTTTTTT.

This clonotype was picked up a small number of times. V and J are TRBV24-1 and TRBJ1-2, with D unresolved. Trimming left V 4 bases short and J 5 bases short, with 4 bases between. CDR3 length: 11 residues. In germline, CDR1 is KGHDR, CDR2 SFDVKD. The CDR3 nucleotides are TGTGCCACCAGTGACACGTATGGCTACACCTTC. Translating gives CATSDTYGYTF.

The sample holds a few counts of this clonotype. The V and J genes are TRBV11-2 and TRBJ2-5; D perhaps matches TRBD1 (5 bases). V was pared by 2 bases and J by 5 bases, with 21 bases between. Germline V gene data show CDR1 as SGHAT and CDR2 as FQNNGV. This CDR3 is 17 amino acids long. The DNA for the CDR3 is TGTGCCAGCAGCTTACAAGGGGCCAGCAACATAGGGGAGACCCAGTACTTC. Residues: CASSLQGASNIGETQYF.

CDR3 coding DNA: TGTGCCAGCAGCGTAGCCCTAGGGTCACCCCTCCACTTT. It translates to CASSVALGSPLHF. This chain joins TRBV9 and TRBJ1-6; D is undetermined. The germline V and J ends were trimmed by 0 bases and 10 bases, with 8 bases remaining between them. The CDR3 length is 13 residues. Germline V gene lookup returns CDR1 SGDLS and CDR2 YYNGEE.

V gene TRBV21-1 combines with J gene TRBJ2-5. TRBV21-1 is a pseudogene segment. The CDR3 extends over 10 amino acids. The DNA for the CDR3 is TGTGCCAGCAGCGTAGTGGCCCGTCACTTC. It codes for CASSVVARHF.

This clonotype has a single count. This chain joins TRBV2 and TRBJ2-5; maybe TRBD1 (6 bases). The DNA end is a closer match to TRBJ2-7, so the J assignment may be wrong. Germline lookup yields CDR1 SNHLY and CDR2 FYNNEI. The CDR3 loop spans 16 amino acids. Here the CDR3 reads CASSEYSRTAIYEQYF. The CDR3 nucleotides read TGTGCCAGCAGTGAATACTCCAGGACAGCGATCTACGAGCAGTACTTC.

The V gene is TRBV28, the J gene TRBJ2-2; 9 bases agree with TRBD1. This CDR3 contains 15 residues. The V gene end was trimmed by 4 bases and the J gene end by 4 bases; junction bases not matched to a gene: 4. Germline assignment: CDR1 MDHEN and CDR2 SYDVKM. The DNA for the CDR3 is TGTGCCAGCAGTTCACAGGGGGCCGGCACCGGGGAGCTGTTTTTT. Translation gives CASSSQGAGTGELFF.